One sample yielded the 14 T cell receptor beta chains listed below, sequenced in a study of shared clonotypes between healthy human individuals. Assay: immunoSEQ multiplex PCR; the TCRdb copy retains only in-frame clones and omits some. In the table there are roughly 1,500,000 clones, approximately 98.5% of which are singletons. The specimen sequenced was naive CD4+ T cells sorted from blood. This sample's subset: CD45RA+ positively selected. All receptors come from a man between 25 and 39 years old in good health.

V gene TRBV7-2 combines with J gene TRBJ2-3, with D perhaps matching TRBD1 (5 bases). Germline CDR1 and CDR2: SGHTA and FQGNSA. The CDR3 loop spans 13 amino acids. The ends were cut back, 2 bases at V and 3 bases at J, with 6 bases in the middle. In DNA form, the CDR3 reads TGTGCCAGCAGCTTACAGGGAACAGATACGCAGTATTTT. This encodes CASSLQGTDTQYF. The variable domain in full, completed from reference TRBV7-2 and TRBJ2-3, reads GAGVSQSPSNKVTEKGKDVELRCDPISGHTALYWYRQSLGQGLEFLIYFQGNSAPDKSGLPSDRFSAERTGGSVSTLTIQRTQQEDSAVYLCASSLQGTDTQYFGPGTRLTVL.

The gene calls are TRBV11-1 and TRBJ1-1; 7 nucleotides agree with TRBD1. V dropped 0 bases and J dropped 4; count of bases not matched to a gene: 17. In germline, CDR1 is SGHAT, CDR2 FQDESV (reference sequence). This CDR3 region has 19 residues. The CDR3 sequence is CASSLARGQVSPVFTEAFF. In nucleotides, the CDR3 is TGTGCCAGCAGCTTAGCGAGAGGACAGGTATCCCCGGTGTTCACTGAAGCTTTCTTT. The full variable domain, its missing parts supplied by reference TRBV11-1 and TRBJ1-1, is EAEVAQSPRYKITEKSQAVAFWCDPISGHATLYWYRQILGQGPELLVQFQDESVVDDSQLPKDRFSAERLKGVDSTLKIQPAELGDSAMYLCASSLARGQVSPVFTEAFFGQGTRLTVV.

Only one count was recorded for this clone. The chain is built from TRBV20-1 and TRBJ2-7; D remains unclear. The CDR3 has 11 amino acids. CDR1 is DFQATT and CDR2 is SNEGSKA in the germline V gene (reference sequence). Trimming removed 8 bases at V and 6 bases at J, with 14 bases between. The CDR3 region has the DNA TGCAGTACGGACGCCGCTGGCGAGCAGTACTTC. Encoded protein: CSTDAAGEQYF.

This chain links TRBV5-4 with TRBJ1-2; D not resolved. The CDR3 loop spans 14 amino acids. Germline CDR1 reads SGHNT; CDR2 reads YYREEE (reference sequence). V was shortened by 4 bases and J by 8 bases, with 18 bases between the two germline ends. CDR3 amino acids: CASSRPDLAQGYTF. CDR3 nucleotide sequence: TGTGCCAGCAGCCGACCGGATCTTGCACAGGGCTACACCTTC.

V usage is TRBV6-4 and J usage is TRBJ2-2, with 9 positions matching TRBD2. The junction had 10 bases not matched to a gene; V was cut back by 6 bases and J by 5 bases. Germline loops: CDR1 MRHNA, CDR2 SNTAGT. CDR3 length: 16 residues. This chain's CDR3 is CASRGRLAEPTGELFF. CDR3 sequence (DNA): TGTGCCAGCAGGGGGAGACTAGCGGAACCTACCGGGGAGCTGTTTTTT.

The chain recombines TRBV25-1 with TRBJ2-5; unclear D gene. The CDR3 is made up of 16 amino acids. The V and J ends lost 0 bases and 5 bases respectively, with 16 bases between them. Germline assignment: CDR1 MGHDK and CDR2 SYGVNS. The CDR3 sequence: CASSEYSLPVGETQYF. The CDR3 DNA follows: TGTGCCAGCAGTGAATACTCCCTCCCAGTGGGCGAGACCCAGTACTTC. Full variable domain (outside the CDR3, taken from reference TRBV25-1 and TRBJ2-5): EADIYQTPRYLVIGTGKKITLECSQTMGHDKMYWYQQDPGMELHLIHYSYGVNSTEKGDLSSESTVSRIRTEHFPLTLESARPSHTSQYLCASSEYSLPVGETQYFGPGTRLLVL.

The genes are TRBV28 and TRBJ2-1, with 8 bases fitting TRBD2. CDR3 length equals 16 residues. Trimming took 4 bases from V and 7 from J; bases not matched to a gene: 12. Germline-derived CDR1 and CDR2 are MDHEN and SYDVKM. The CDR3: CASSSDSGTLINEQFF. The CDR3 DNA sequence: TGTGCCAGCAGTTCCGATAGCGGGACTCTCATTAATGAGCAGTTCTTC.

This CDR3 reads CASSEGQGGLMNTEAFF. Written as DNA, the CDR3 is TGCGCCAGCAGCGAGGGACAGGGTGGGCTCATGAACACTGAAGCTTTCTTT. The V call is TRBV5-1, the J call TRBJ1-1; TRBD1 matches 9 bases. Germline CDR1 is SGHRS and CDR2 is YFSETQ. Unmatched junction bases numbered 10, after V lost 4 bases and J lost 0 bases. This CDR3 is built from 17 residues. Full variable domain (missing parts from reference TRBV5-1 and TRBJ1-1): KAGVTQTPRYLIKTRGQQVTLSCSPISGHRSVSWYQQTPGQGLQFLFEYFSETQRNKGNFPGRFSGRQFSNSRSEMNVSTLELGDSALYLCASSEGQGGLMNTEAFFGQGTRLTVV.

The genes are TRBV5-1 and TRBJ1-1; tentative D call: TRBD1 (6 bases). The CDR3 is 16 residues long. Per the germline V gene, CDR1 is SGHRS and CDR2 is YFSETQ. V was clipped by 0 bases and J by 0 bases, with 12 bases between them. CDR3 loop: CASSLEAGALNTEAFF. DNA for the CDR3: TGCGCCAGCAGCTTGGAGGCAGGGGCCTTGAACACTGAAGCTTTCTTT.

The chain links TRBV7-2 to TRBJ2-7, with D perhaps TRBD1 or TRBD2 (6 bases each). The CDR3 is 15 residues long. V lost 5 bases to trimming and J lost 3 bases, with 17 bases between them. The germline V gene encodes CDR1 SGHTA and CDR2 FQGNSA. CDR3 loop: CASSKGGPGDYEQYF. The DNA of the CDR3 is TGTGCCAGCAGCAAAGGGGGGCCTGGGGACTACGAGCAGTACTTC.

J is TRBJ2-3 and V is TRBV9; TRBD2 is a possible D gene (7 bases). V lost 3 bases and J 0 bases, leaving 14 bases between the germline ends. The CDR3 totals 16 residues. Germline V gene sequence: CDR1 SGDLS, CDR2 YYNGEE. The CDR3 here is CASSARGGVSTDTQYF. CDR3 nucleotide sequence: TGTGCCAGCAGCGCCAGGGGAGGGGTTAGCACAGATACGCAGTATTTT. The whole variable domain, remainder taken from reference TRBV9 and TRBJ2-3, is DSGVTQTPKHLITATGQRVTLRCSPRSGDLSVYWYQQSLDQGLQFLIQYYNGEERAKGNILERFSAQQFPDLHSELNLSSLELGDSALYFCASSARGGVSTDTQYFGPGTRLTVL.

The rearrangement joins TRBV7-8 to TRBJ2-7; no reliable D call. Germline V gene sequence: CDR1 SGHVS, CDR2 FQNEAQ. V was trimmed by 0 bases and J by 4 bases, leaving 22 bases between them. CDR3 length: 18 amino acids. The CDR3 protein is CASSLAVLSPLLKYEQYF. CDR3 nucleotides: TGTGCCAGCAGCTTAGCGGTTCTTTCACCACTTCTAAAATACGAGCAGTACTTC.

The V gene is TRBV19, the J gene TRBJ1-1, with TRBD1 identical over 11 bases. This CDR3 has 15 amino acids. The germline V gene encodes CDR1 LNHDA and CDR2 SQIVND (reference sequence). The V segment lost 5 bases and the J segment 7 bases; nucleotides outside the gene matches: 9. Here the CDR3 reads CASSPGTGGRNEAFF. The CDR3, as DNA: TGTGCCAGTAGTCCAGGGACAGGGGGACGAAATGAAGCTTTCTTT.

This chain connects TRBV5-3 to TRBJ1-5; possible D gene TRBD1, 6 bases. TRBV5-3 is an ORF for which the function is uncertain. V dropped 3 bases and J dropped 4 bases, with 11 bases sitting between them. The length of the CDR3 is 14 residues. CDR3 DNA sequence: TGTGCCAGAAGCTCCCCAGGGGTAAATCAGCCCCAGCATTTT. As protein: CARSSPGVNQPQHF.